Listed below are T cell receptor beta chains from one sample, sequenced in a study of CD8 T cells in ankylosing spondylitis. MiXCR was run by TCRdb on the 5' RACE reads, yielding one entry per CDR3 protein. There are around 150,000 distinct CDR3 sequences in the sample; 40% to 50% occur only once, and 13% to 15% lies in the top ten. Material for sequencing was synovial fluid, either unsorted or a sorted T cell fraction (not recorded which). Receptors were obtained from a male donor with ankylosing spondylitis. CDR3s include the opening cysteine and the closing phenylalanine or tryptophan. A D gene is named only where the DNA matches it firmly. Not all rows give a size; the values are once, few, many and, for expanded clones, a class.

. TRBJ2-4 TRBV13 once TGTGCCAGCAGCCCGGGTGGGGGTCTAGGCAAAAACATTCAGTACTTC CASSPGGGLGKNIQYF
TRBD1 TRBJ2-7 TRBV5-5 few TGTGCCAGCAGCTGGGGGACAGGGAGTCCCCCCTACGAGCAGTACTTC CASSWGTGSPPYEQYF
. TRBJ1-1 TRBV5-1 few TGCGCCAGCAGCTCTAAGGGACCCCGTGGCACTGAAGCTTTCTTT CASSSKGPRGTEAFF
TRBD1 TRBJ2-7 TRBV12-3/TRBV12-4 . TGTGCCAGCAGTTACGGGGACAGGGGTACTTACGAGCAGTACTTC CASSYGDRGTYEQYF
. TRBJ2-7 TRBV7-2 few TGTGCCAGCAGCTTAGTTCTGCGACCATCCTACGAGCAGTACTTC CASSLVLRPSYEQYF
. TRBJ1-2 TRBV4-1 . TGCGCCAGCAGCCAATCCCTCTGGAAAAAGAATACTAACTATGGCTACACCTTC CASSQSLWKKNTNYGYTF
. TRBJ2-1 TRBV4-2 . TGTGCCAGCTCTATCGGGGGAGCCTACAATGAGCAGTTCTTC CASSIGGAYNEQFF
. TRBJ1-1 TRBV27 few TGTGCCAGCAGTCCCCTCGGGGGCACTGAAGCTTTCTTT CASSPLGGTEAFF
. TRBJ2-7 TRBV4-3 . TGCGCCAGCAGCCAAATTTTCCAACCCTCCTACGAGCAGTACTTC CASSQIFQPSYEQYF
. TRBJ2-5 TRBV5-1 . TGCGCCAGCAGCCGGAATTGGGGTCGGGACCACACACAAGAGACCCAGTACTTC CASSRNWGRDHTQETQYF
. TRBJ1-2 TRBV7-9 . TGTGCCAGCAGCTTAGACAGGATTCGTTGTGGCTACACCTTC CASSLDRIRCGYTF
. TRBJ1-1 TRBV11-2 few TGTGCCAGCAGGTGGGGGGGTTCCGCTTTCTTT CASRWGGSAFF
. TRBJ2-3 TRBV28 few TGTGCCAGCAGTTTCTCTGGACCGCACTTAAGGCGCGTCACAGATACGCAGTATTTT CASSFSGPHLRRVTDTQYF
. TRBJ2-3 TRBV15 . TGTGCCACCAGCAGCGGGACTTCCCCTGCCACAGATACGCAGTATTTT CATSSGTSPATDTQYF
TRBD2 TRBJ2-3 TRBV10-3 . TGTGCCATCAGTGAGTCGCTAGCGGGAGGGCCCGTAGATACGCAGTATTTT CAISESLAGGPVDTQYF
TRBD1 TRBJ1-1 TRBV7-9 few TGTGCCAGCAGCTCTATAGGACCGGGACAGCTACGCTTGCGAGCTTTCTTT CASSSIGPGQLRLRAFF
. TRBJ1-1 TRBV6-6 . TGTGCCAGCAGTTACTGGGGAACTGAAGCTTTCTTT CASSYWGTEAFF
. TRBJ2-7 TRBV20-1 . TGCAGTGCTAGAGGAGCCGGGTCAGTGCGGTACTTC CSARGAGSVRYF
. TRBJ2-1 TRBV12-5 . TGTGCTAGTGGTTCTGGGGGCTCCTACAATGAGCAGTTCTTC CASGSGGSYNEQFF
TRBD1 TRBJ1-6 TRBV2 many TGTGCCAGGACAGGGGAAAATAATTCACCCCTCCACTTT CARTGENNSPLHF
. TRBJ2-2 TRBV2 . TGTGCCAGCAGTGAAAATTGGGATTATATCGGGGAGCTGTTTTTT CASSENWDYIGELFF
. TRBJ2-1 TRBV27 . TGTGCCAGCAGTACGGTCAATGAGCAGTTCTTC CASSTVNEQFF